The 24 T cell receptor beta chains below were found in one sample sequenced in a study of graft-versus-host responses after intestinal transplantation. What these receptors recognize is not known. Clones were sequenced by immunoSEQ multiplex PCR, and TCRdb holds only the in-frame ones, with some missing. The data contain tens of thousands of clones, about 80% of them singletons. The sequenced sample was unstimulated CD4+ T cells sorted from spleen or lymph node cells, obtained before transplant. These receptors were taken from a human donor who was the organ donor for an intestinal transplant.

The chain links TRBV28 to TRBJ2-7, with 7 positions matching TRBD2. The V gene end was trimmed by 5 bases and the J gene end by 3 bases; junction bases not matched to a gene: 13. Per the germline V gene, CDR1 is MDHEN and CDR2 is SYDVKM. CDR3 size: 16 residues. Here the CDR3 DNA reads TGTGCCAGCAGTGGTAAATGGGAGGGAGTTAGCTACGAGCAGTACGTC. Translated, it gives CASSGKWEGVSYEQYV.

This chain uses TRBV5-8 with TRBJ2-5; unclear D gene. Deletions cut 3 bases from V and 2 bases from J, with 11 bases between. The V gene's germline CDR1 is SGHTS and CDR2 YDEGEE. The CDR3 sequence is 14 residues long. CDR3 protein: CASSYAARQETQYF. CDR3 nucleotides: TGTGCCAGCAGCTACGCCGCGCGACAAGAGACCCAGTACTTC.

The chain joins TRBV15 to TRBJ1-2, with TRBD1 as a possible D gene (6 bases). Germline CDR1 is LNHNV and CDR2 is YYDKDF (reference sequence). The V and J ends lost 3 bases and 1 base respectively, with 15 bases between them. The CDR3 loop spans 16 amino acids. CDR3 protein: CATSSDKQGRNYGYTF. CDR3 DNA: TGTGCCACCAGCAGCGACAAACAGGGACGTAACTATGGCTACACCTTC.

V usage is TRBV5-1 and J usage is TRBJ1-3, with a tentative D call TRBD1 (6 bases). The CDR3 has 16 residues. V lost 0 bases and J lost 0, with 10 bases in between. Germline V CDR1 and CDR2: SGHRS, YFSETQ. The CDR3 DNA is TGCGCCAGCAGCTTGGAGAGACAGGACTCTGGAAACACCATATATTTT. This sequence encodes CASSLERQDSGNTIYF. The full variable domain, rest sourced from reference TRBV5-1 and TRBJ1-3, is KAGVTQTPRYLIKTRGQQVTLSCSPISGHRSVSWYQQTPGQGLQFLFEYFSETQRNKGNFPGRFSGRQFSNSRSEMNVSTLELGDSALYLCASSLERQDSGNTIYFGEGSWLTVV.

The CDR3 region has the DNA TGTGCCAGCAGCTCGTACTCGACAGGGGCCAGGGCTGAAGCTTTCTTT. This gives the protein CASSSYSTGARAEAFF. The rearrangement links TRBV7-9 to TRBJ1-1; TRBD1 aligns across 8 bases. The CDR3 is made up of 16 amino acids. The germline gives CDR1 SEHNR, CDR2 FQNEAQ (reference sequence). The ends lost 4 bases at V and 6 bases at J; junction bases unmatched: 13.

The chain links TRBV20-1 to TRBJ2-1; D may be TRBD2 (7 bases). The CDR3 has 11 amino acids. Germline V gives CDR1 DFQATT, CDR2 SNEGSKA (reference sequence). This CDR3 reads CRGGGDNEQFF. The CDR3 nucleotides are TGCAGAGGCGGGGGCGACAATGAGCAGTTCTTC.

CDR3 bases: TGCGCCAGCAGCGGTCAGGGCTGGAACACTGAAGCTTTCTTT. Translating gives CASSGQGWNTEAFF. The V and J genes are TRBV5-1 and TRBJ1-1; possibly TRBD1 for D (5 bases). The CDR3 sequence is 14 residues long. From germline, CDR1 is SGHRS and CDR2 YFSETQ. Deletions cut 4 bases from V and 1 base from J, with 11 bases between. Using reference TRBV5-1 and TRBJ1-1 for the parts outside the CDR3, the full variable domain is KAGVTQTPRYLIKTRGQQVTLSCSPISGHRSVSWYQQTPGQGLQFLFEYFSETQRNKGNFPGRFSGRQFSNSRSEMNVSTLELGDSALYLCASSGQGWNTEAFFGQGTRLTVV.

The chain has TRBV4-1 and TRBJ1-2; D ambiguous. The CDR3 extends over 14 amino acids. The V end was cut by 0 bases, the J end by 2 bases, with 7 bases between. Germline-derived CDR1 and CDR2 are MGHRA and YSYEKL. CDR3 sequence (DNA): TGCGCCAGCAGCCAAGAAAGCAGGAACTATGGCTACACCTTC. It encodes CASSQESRNYGYTF.

This clone has only a few counts. The identical CDR3 is also encoded by other nucleotide sequences in the sample. The V gene is TRBV5-1, the J gene TRBJ2-1, with D tentatively TRBD2 (6 bases). V was clipped by 4 bases and J by 7 bases, with 12 bases between them. CDR1 and CDR2 (germline): SGHRS, YFSETQ. This CDR3 contains 13 residues. Here the CDR3 reads CASSRSGSNEQFF. Written as DNA, the CDR3 is TGCGCCAGCAGCCGTAGCGGAAGTAATGAGCAGTTCTTC.

Only one count was recorded for this clone. The chain uses TRBV6-5 and TRBJ1-6; no definite D call. V lost 2 bases, J lost 7 bases, and 9 bases lay in between. Germline loops: CDR1 MNHEY, CDR2 SVGAGI. CDR3 length equals 14 residues. The CDR3 loop reads CASSYDGENSPLHF. CDR3 sequence (DNA): TGTGCCAGCAGTTACGACGGGGAAAATTCACCCCTCCACTTT.

The rearrangement joins TRBV5-4 to TRBJ2-1; TRBD1 might be the D (6 bases). This CDR3 has 17 amino acids. The V end was cut by 4 bases, the J end by 4 bases, with 21 bases between. Per germline, CDR1 SGHNT and CDR2 YYREEE (reference sequence). The CDR3 nucleotides read TGTGCCAGCAGCCCTCAGACCAGGGGTACGGGTTACAATGAGCAGTTCTTC. This encodes CASSPQTRGTGYNEQFF.

The J gene is TRBJ2-3, the V gene TRBV5-1, with a weak D call TRBD1 (6 bases). The length of the CDR3 is 15 residues. V was clipped by 4 bases and J by 0 bases, with 12 bases between them. The germline gives CDR1 SGHRS, CDR2 YFSETQ. This chain's CDR3 is CASSGGYSSTDTQYF. DNA for the CDR3: TGCGCCAGCAGCGGGGGCTACTCTAGCACAGATACGCAGTATTTT.

This chain uses TRBV30 with TRBJ1-6, with D tentatively TRBD1 (5 bases). Germline values: CDR1 GTSNPN, CDR2 SVGIG (reference sequence). V was pared by 0 bases and J by 7 bases, with 13 bases between. The CDR3 runs 15 residues. The CDR3 sequence: CAWSVGVGSNSPLHF. The CDR3 coding sequence is TGTGCCTGGAGTGTAGGGGTCGGTTCAAATTCACCCCTCCACTTT.

The chain links TRBV27 to TRBJ2-3, with 9 nucleotides matching TRBD1. The CDR3 covers 19 residues. V shed 6 bases, J shed 0 bases, and the junction held 16 bases outside the gene matches. Germline V gene sequence: CDR1 MNHEY, CDR2 SMNVEV (reference sequence). This CDR3 reads CASRNSGTGLHTSTDTQYF. DNA for the CDR3: TGTGCCAGCAGGAATTCCGGGACAGGGCTCCACACTAGCACAGATACGCAGTATTTT.

This chain uses TRBV21-1 with TRBJ2-7; the table's D gene call, TRBD1, was not cross checked with the DNA. TRBV21-1 is labeled a pseudogene. The CDR3 consists of 14 residues. CDR3 in DNA: TGTGCCAGCAGCACGAGTTTACAGGGAGACGAGCAGTACGTC. Translating it yields CASSTSLQGDEQYV.

The J gene is TRBJ2-3, the V gene TRBV5-1, with 7 positions matching TRBD2. This CDR3 spans 15 amino acids. Losses at the gene ends were 4 bases for V and 1 base for J; bases not matched to a gene: 6. CDR1 SGHRS and CDR2 YFSETQ come from the germline V gene. The CDR3 sequence: CASSPLAGGTDTQYF. The CDR3 region has the DNA TGCGCCAGCAGCCCTTTAGCGGGCGGCACAGATACGCAGTATTTT.

The gene calls are TRBV4-3 and TRBJ1-1; D remains ambiguous. V was clipped by 0 bases and J by 2 bases, with 10 bases between them. CDR3 size: 15 residues. CDR1 is LGHNA, CDR2 YSLEER, per germline. CDR3 loop: CASSQDPGGNTEAFF. CDR3 sequence (DNA): TGCGCCAGCAGCCAAGATCCGGGAGGAAACACTGAAGCTTTCTTT.

The gene calls are TRBV5-1 and TRBJ1-2; the D gene is possibly TRBD1 (6 bases). Germline CDR1 and CDR2: SGHRS and YFSETQ. The CDR3 is 15 amino acids. V was cut by 0 bases and J by 6 bases, with 15 bases left in between. CDR3 DNA sequence: TGCGCCAGCAGCTTGGGGGCGTCAGGGGTTAATGGCTACACCTTC. This codes for CASSLGASGVNGYTF.

The sample holds a few counts of this clone. The chain joins TRBV27 to TRBJ1-6; 10 bases fit TRBD1. V lost 8 bases, J lost 8 bases, and 3 bases stayed unmatched. This CDR3 contains 13 residues. The germline V gene has CDR1 MNHEY and CDR2 SMNVEV (reference sequence). CDR3 loop: CASGTGADSPLHF. The CDR3 bases are TGTGCCAGCGGGACAGGGGCGGATTCACCCCTCCACTTT.

The chain has TRBV2 and TRBJ2-4, with 8 bases matching TRBD1. With V trimmed by 4 bases and J by 6 bases, 5 bases remained unmatched. CDR3 length: 14 amino acids. CDR1 is SNHLY, CDR2 FYNNEI, per germline. CDR3 residues: CASSVQDRANIQYF. CDR3 bases: TGTGCCAGCAGTGTTCAGGACAGGGCAAACATTCAGTACTTC.

The V and J genes are TRBV7-2 and TRBJ2-5; 9 bases match TRBD2. J gave up 5 bases and V 2 bases, and 6 bases lay outside the gene matches. Germline V gene lookup returns CDR1 SGHTA and CDR2 FQGNSA. This CDR3 contains 15 residues. This CDR3 reads CASSLSLAGSETQYF. CDR3 nucleotide sequence: TGTGCCAGCAGCTTATCCCTAGCGGGGTCGGAGACCCAGTACTTC.

The chain employs TRBV4-1 and TRBJ1-2, with 7 bases lining up with TRBD1. V lost 1 base to trimming and J lost 4 bases; unmatched junction nucleotides: 0. CDR1 and CDR2 (germline): MGHRA, YSYEKL. The CDR3 is 13 residues long. The CDR3 bases are TGCGCCAGCAGCCAAGCAGGGGGCTATGGCTACACCTTC. Amino acid sequence: CASSQAGGYGYTF.

The rearrangement links TRBV7-2 to TRBJ2-3; TRBD2 agrees at 8 bases. J gave up 0 bases and V 1 base, and 3 bases lay outside the gene matches. Germline V gene lookup returns CDR1 SGHTA and CDR2 FQGNSA. The CDR3 is made up of 16 amino acids. This CDR3 reads CASSLVAGGSTDTQYF. In nucleotides, the CDR3 is TGTGCCAGCAGCTTAGTTGCGGGGGGCAGCACAGATACGCAGTATTTT.

The chain recombines TRBV11-2 with TRBJ1-2, with a possible D match to TRBD1 (6 bases). Germline CDR1 is SGHAT and CDR2 is FQNNGV. Trimming removed 8 bases at V and 7 bases at J, with 14 bases between. The CDR3 length is 12 residues. CDR3 bases: TGTGCCAGCTCCTCAGGGGCGGCTGGCTACACCTTC. Translating gives CASSSGAAGYTF.